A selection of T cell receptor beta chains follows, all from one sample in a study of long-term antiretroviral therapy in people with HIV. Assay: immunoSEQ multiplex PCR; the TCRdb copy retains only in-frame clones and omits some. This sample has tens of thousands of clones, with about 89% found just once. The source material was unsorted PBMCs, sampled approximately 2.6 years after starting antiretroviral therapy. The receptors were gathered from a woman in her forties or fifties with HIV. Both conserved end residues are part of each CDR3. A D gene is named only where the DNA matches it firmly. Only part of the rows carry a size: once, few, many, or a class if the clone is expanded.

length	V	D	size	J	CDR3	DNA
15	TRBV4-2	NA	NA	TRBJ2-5	CASSGSVGPQETQYF	TGTGCCAGCAGCGGGAGCGTTGGTCCGCAAGAGACCCAGTACTTC
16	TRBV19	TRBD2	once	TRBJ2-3	CASSIGLGGSSDTQYF	TGTGCCAGTAGTATAGGCCTCGGCGGGAGTTCAGATACGCAGTATTTT
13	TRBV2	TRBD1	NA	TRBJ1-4	CASRVGQGEKLFF	TGTGCCAGCAGGGTCGGACAGGGAGAAAAACTGTTTTTT
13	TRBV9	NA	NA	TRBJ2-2	CASSVVSIGELFF	TGTGCCAGCAGCGTAGTGAGTATTGGGGAGCTGTTTTTT
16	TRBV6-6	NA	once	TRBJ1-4	CASSPLDGGMDEKLFF	TGTGCCAGCAGTCCCCTAGACGGGGGTATGGATGAAAAACTGTTTTTT
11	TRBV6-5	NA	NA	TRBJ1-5	CASSYQGLQHF	TGTGCCAGCAGTTACCAGGGGCTCCAGCATTTT
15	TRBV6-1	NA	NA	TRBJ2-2	CASSEEGSFTGELFF	TGTGCCAGCAGTGAAGAGGGCAGTTTCACCGGGGAGCTGTTTTTT
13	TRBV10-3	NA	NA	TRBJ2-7	CAISAAGSYEQYF	TGTGCCATCAGTGCGGCAGGCTCCTACGAGCAGTACTTC
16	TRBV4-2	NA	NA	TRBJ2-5	CASSQDPPGDVETQYF	TGTGCCAGCAGCCAAGATCCCCCAGGGGATGTAGAGACCCAGTACTTC
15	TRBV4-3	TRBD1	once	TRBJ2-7	CASSQDEGGGYEQYF	TGCGCCAGCAGCCAAGATGAAGGGGGCGGCTACGAGCAGTACTTC
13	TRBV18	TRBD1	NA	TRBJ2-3	CASSSTGEDTQYF	TGTGCCAGCTCGTCCACAGGGGAAGATACGCAGTATTTT
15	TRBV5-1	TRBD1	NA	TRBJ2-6	CASSFQGAGANVLTF	TGCGCCAGCAGCTTCCAGGGGGCTGGGGCCAACGTCCTGACTTTC
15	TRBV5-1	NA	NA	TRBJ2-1	CASSLAGGHYNEQFF	TGCGCCAGCAGCTTGGCCGGGGGACATTACAATGAGCAGTTCTTC
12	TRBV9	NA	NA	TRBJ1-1	CASSVGQGEAFF	TGTGCCAGCAGCGTAGGGCAGGGTGAAGCTTTCTTT
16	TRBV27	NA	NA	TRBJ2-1	CASSFSPTPTSLEQFF	TGTGCCAGCAGTTTTTCCCCGACACCTACATCGCTTGAGCAGTTCTTC
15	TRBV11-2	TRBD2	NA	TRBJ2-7	CASSLASGSRYEQYF	TGTGCCAGCAGCTTGGCTAGCGGGAGTAGATACGAGCAGTACTTC
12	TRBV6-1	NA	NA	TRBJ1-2	CASSGQGYGYTF	TGTGCCAGCAGTGGGCAGGGCTATGGCTACACCTTC
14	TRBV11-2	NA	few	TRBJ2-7	CASSLSDGSYEQYF	TGTGCCAGCAGCTTAAGTGACGGCTCCTACGAGCAGTACTTC
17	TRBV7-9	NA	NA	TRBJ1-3	CASSSRPLLSSGNTIYF	TGTGCCAGCAGCTCCCGACCTCTATTGAGCTCTGGAAACACCATATATTTT
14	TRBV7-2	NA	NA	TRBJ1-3	CASSKDSSGNTIYF	TGTGCCAGCAGCAAGGACAGCTCTGGAAACACCATATATTTT
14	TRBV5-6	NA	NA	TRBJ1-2	CASSLRPWNYGYTF	TGTGCCAGCAGCTTGAGGCCTTGGAACTATGGCTACACCTTC
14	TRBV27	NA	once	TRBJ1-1	CASSLTIMNTEAFF	TGTGCCAGCAGTTTAACGATTATGAACACTGAAGCTTTCTTT
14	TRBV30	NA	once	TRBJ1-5	CAWARTDMGPPQHF	TGTGCCTGGGCCAGGACCGATATGGGCCCGCCCCAGCATTTT
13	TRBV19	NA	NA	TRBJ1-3	CASLTASGNTIYF	TGTGCCAGCCTGACAGCCTCTGGAAACACCATATATTTT
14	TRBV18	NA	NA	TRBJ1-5	CASDAGQFNQPQHF	TGTGCCAGCGACGCGGGGCAGTTCAATCAGCCCCAGCATTTT
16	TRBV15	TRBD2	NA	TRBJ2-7	CATSREVQTSGNEQYF	TGTGCCACCAGCAGAGAGGTTCAGACTAGCGGGAACGAGCAGTACTTC
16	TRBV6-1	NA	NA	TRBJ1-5	CASSEAARTTYQPQHF	TGTGCCAGCAGTGAAGCGGCGAGGACAACGTATCAGCCCCAGCATTTT
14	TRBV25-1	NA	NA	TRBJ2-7	CATRNRDTSYEQYF	TGTGCCACCAGGAATCGGGACACCTCCTACGAGCAGTACTTC
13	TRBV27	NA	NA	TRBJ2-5	CASSLVAQETQYF	TGTGCCAGCAGTTTAGTAGCACAAGAGACCCAGTACTTC
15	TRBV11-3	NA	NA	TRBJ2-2	CASSPGLDRGGELFF	TGTGCCAGCAGTCCGGGACTAGACAGGGGCGGGGAGCTGTTTTTT
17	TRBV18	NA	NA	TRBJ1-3	CASSPPSREVSGNTIYF	TGTGCCAGCTCACCACCGTCGAGGGAGGTCTCTGGAAACACCATATATTTT
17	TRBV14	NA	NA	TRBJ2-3	CASSQDLGGSGWDTQYF	TGTGCCAGCAGCCAAGATCTTGGAGGGAGCGGCTGGGATACGCAGTATTTT
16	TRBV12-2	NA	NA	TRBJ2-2	CASRLERYGEAGELFF	TGTGCAAGTCGCTTAGAGAGGTATGGGGAGGCCGGGGAGCTGTTTTTT